The rows below give T cell receptor beta chains drawn from one sample of a study of CD8+ T cells in alopecia areata. The assay was immunoSEQ multiplex PCR, and TCRdb's table has in-frame clones only and misses some. Of about 100,000 clones detected, approximately 59% appear once; the ten largest clones hold 20% to 25%. The sample was CD8+ T cells sorted from blood. The source of these receptors is a human donor in good health. The CDR3 runs from the conserved cysteine through the conserved F or W. The order of the fields is J gene, V gene, clone size, D gene, CDR3 DNA, CDR3 protein. A D gene is named only where the DNA matches it firmly. A row's size may be missing; if present it is once, few, many or a size class.

j_call: TRBJ2-7
v_call: TRBV7-2
clone_size: few
d_call: TRBD2
cdr3_nt: TGTGCCAGCAGCCCACTGGGTAGCGGGGCCTACGAGCAGTACTTC
cdr3_aa: CASSPLGSGAYEQYF

j_call: TRBJ1-2
v_call: TRBV7-9
clone_size: .
d_call: .
cdr3_nt: TGTGCCAGCAGCTTAGGCAGGGATGGCTACACCTTC
cdr3_aa: CASSLGRDGYTF

j_call: TRBJ2-7
v_call: TRBV5-4
clone_size: .
d_call: .
cdr3_nt: TGTGCCAGCAGCTGGAGTCGGCGGGGCGAGCAGTACTTC
cdr3_aa: CASSWSRRGEQYF

j_call: TRBJ1-4
v_call: TRBV7-6
clone_size: .
d_call: .
cdr3_nt: TGTGCCAGCAGCCCCCTGGGGGTTGATGAAAAACTGTTTTTT
cdr3_aa: CASSPLGVDEKLFF

j_call: TRBJ2-5
v_call: TRBV4-3
clone_size: .
d_call: .
cdr3_nt: TGCGCCAGCAGCCAAGTAGGAGGGTACGGGGCGGAGACCCAGTACTTC
cdr3_aa: CASSQVGGYGAETQYF

j_call: TRBJ1-5
v_call: TRBV18
clone_size: .
d_call: .
cdr3_nt: TGTGCCAGCTCACTCCATAGCAATCAGCCCCAGCATTTT
cdr3_aa: CASSLHSNQPQHF

j_call: TRBJ2-3
v_call: TRBV19
clone_size: many
d_call: .
cdr3_nt: TGTGCCAGTAGTCCCGACGGGAGATGGACAGATACGCAGTATTTT
cdr3_aa: CASSPDGRWTDTQYF

j_call: TRBJ1-2
v_call: TRBV13
clone_size: .
d_call: .
cdr3_nt: TGTGCCAGCAGCTTAGACGTCTGGGGCTACACCTTC
cdr3_aa: CASSLDVWGYTF

j_call: TRBJ1-2
v_call: TRBV9
clone_size: .
d_call: .
cdr3_nt: TGTGCCAGCAGTCGAGCGGGGGATACCTATGGCTACACCTTC
cdr3_aa: CASSRAGDTYGYTF

j_call: TRBJ2-7
v_call: TRBV4-1
clone_size: .
d_call: TRBD2
cdr3_nt: TGCGCCAGCAGCCAAGATGTAGTAGCGGGGGGACCTACCTACGAGCAGTACTTC
cdr3_aa: CASSQDVVAGGPTYEQYF

j_call: TRBJ1-2
v_call: TRBV29-1
clone_size: .
d_call: TRBD1
cdr3_nt: TGCAGCGTTGCAGGGGGCGACTATGGCTACACCTTC
cdr3_aa: CSVAGGDYGYTF

j_call: TRBJ1-4
v_call: TRBV5-1
clone_size: .
d_call: .
cdr3_nt: TGCGCCAGCAGCTTTGGAGTCCTTGCAACTAATGAAAAACTGTTTTTT
cdr3_aa: CASSFGVLATNEKLFF

j_call: TRBJ1-2
v_call: TRBV7-2
clone_size: once
d_call: .
cdr3_nt: TGCGCCAGCAGCCAAGAAGGGGGGTACTATGGCTACACCTTC
cdr3_aa: CASSQEGGYYGYTF

j_call: TRBJ1-1
v_call: TRBV5-6
clone_size: .
d_call: TRBD1
cdr3_nt: TGTGCCAGCAGCTTGGGTGGGCAGGGGGCCACTGAAGCTTTCTTT
cdr3_aa: CASSLGGQGATEAFF

j_call: TRBJ1-2
v_call: TRBV13
clone_size: .
d_call: .
cdr3_nt: TGTGCCAGCAGCTTAGGAACTAGAGGACCGGGAGCCAACTATGGCTACACCTTC
cdr3_aa: CASSLGTRGPGANYGYTF

j_call: TRBJ1-2
v_call: TRBV18
clone_size: few
d_call: .
cdr3_nt: TGTGCCAGCTCACCACCGGGCCCCATTGGTGGCTACACCTTC
cdr3_aa: CASSPPGPIGGYTF

j_call: TRBJ1-1
v_call: TRBV9
clone_size: .
d_call: .
cdr3_nt: TGTGCCAGCAGCGTAGATTCGGGTAGTGGTACTGAAGCTTTCTTT
cdr3_aa: CASSVDSGSGTEAFF

j_call: TRBJ2-5
v_call: TRBV7-9
clone_size: .
d_call: TRBD1
cdr3_nt: TGTGCCAGCAGCTTTCCCCTCGCCCAGGGGGACCAAGAGACCCAGTACTTC
cdr3_aa: CASSFPLAQGDQETQYF

j_call: TRBJ2-1
v_call: TRBV5-6
clone_size: .
d_call: .
cdr3_nt: TGTGCCAGCAGAGCGGAGAATGAGCAGTTCTTC
cdr3_aa: CASRAENEQFF

j_call: TRBJ1-5
v_call: TRBV7-9
clone_size: .
d_call: .
cdr3_nt: TGTGCCAGCAGCCCGGGACGGAGCGATCAGCCCCAGCATTTT
cdr3_aa: CASSPGRSDQPQHF

j_call: TRBJ2-5
v_call: TRBV28
clone_size: .
d_call: .
cdr3_nt: TGTGCCAGGGGTGGTCGGGAGACCCAGTACTTC
cdr3_aa: CARGGRETQYF

j_call: TRBJ1-2
v_call: TRBV29-1
clone_size: .
d_call: .
cdr3_nt: TGCAGCGTTGACGAGGGGGGCTATGGCTACACCTTC
cdr3_aa: CSVDEGGYGYTF

j_call: TRBJ1-1
v_call: TRBV2
clone_size: .
d_call: TRBD1
cdr3_nt: TGTGCCAGCGACAGGGAGGGTGAAGCTTTCTTT
cdr3_aa: CASDREGEAFF

j_call: TRBJ1-5
v_call: TRBV5-1
clone_size: .
d_call: .
cdr3_nt: TGCGCCAGCAGCTTGTACCGGGGGCCCAACGAGAATCAGCCCCAGCATTTT
cdr3_aa: CASSLYRGPNENQPQHF

j_call: TRBJ1-6
v_call: TRBV28
clone_size: .
d_call: .
cdr3_nt: TGTGCCAGCAGTCTCACGACTGTCCCCCTCCACTTT
cdr3_aa: CASSLTTVPLHF

j_call: TRBJ2-3
v_call: TRBV7-2
clone_size: few
d_call: .
cdr3_nt: TGTGCCAGCAGTCAGGGGGATACGCAGTATTTT
cdr3_aa: CASSQGDTQYF

j_call: TRBJ2-2
v_call: TRBV28
clone_size: .
d_call: .
cdr3_nt: TGTGCCAGCAGTCCCCTCGGGGGATCAGGGGCGCGGTCCACCGGGGAGCTGTTTTTT
cdr3_aa: CASSPLGGSGARSTGELFF

j_call: TRBJ1-1
v_call: TRBV6-5
clone_size: .
d_call: .
cdr3_nt: TGTGCCAGCAGTTACTCGCAAACAGTTGAAGCTTTCTTT
cdr3_aa: CASSYSQTVEAFF

j_call: TRBJ2-1
v_call: TRBV6-4
clone_size: many
d_call: TRBD2
cdr3_nt: TGTGCCAGCAGTGGGACTAGCGGGGGGGCCAATGAGCAGTTCTTC
cdr3_aa: CASSGTSGGANEQFF

j_call: TRBJ2-5
v_call: TRBV7-9
clone_size: .
d_call: .
cdr3_nt: TGTGCCAGCAGCTACTGGGCGGGCCCGGGAGAGACCCAGTACTTC
cdr3_aa: CASSYWAGPGETQYF

j_call: TRBJ2-7
v_call: TRBV7-2
clone_size: few
d_call: .
cdr3_nt: TGTGCCAGCAGCTTCAGGATAGGGTACCACGAGCAGTACTTC
cdr3_aa: CASSFRIGYHEQYF

j_call: TRBJ1-2
v_call: TRBV19
clone_size: .
d_call: TRBD1
cdr3_nt: TGTGCCAGTAGTATAGCTGGGACAGGCTATGGCTACACCTTC
cdr3_aa: CASSIAGTGYGYTF

j_call: TRBJ1-2
v_call: TRBV13
clone_size: few
d_call: .
cdr3_nt: TGTGCCAGCAGCCCTACCCAGGCGCCCCGCTATGGCTACACCTTC
cdr3_aa: CASSPTQAPRYGYTF

j_call: TRBJ2-6
v_call: TRBV19
clone_size: .
d_call: .
cdr3_nt: TGTGCCAGTAGTATAGCGGGGATCGGGGCCAACGTCCTGACTTTC
cdr3_aa: CASSIAGIGANVLTF

j_call: TRBJ2-4
v_call: TRBV30
clone_size: .
d_call: .
cdr3_nt: TGTGCCTCGGACGATAAAAACATTCAGTACTTC
cdr3_aa: CASDDKNIQYF

j_call: TRBJ2-3
v_call: TRBV18
clone_size: .
d_call: TRBD1
cdr3_nt: TGTGCCAGCTCACTTGGGACAGGGCCGTTTGATACGCAGTATTTT
cdr3_aa: CASSLGTGPFDTQYF

j_call: TRBJ2-7
v_call: TRBV7-2
clone_size: few
d_call: .
cdr3_nt: TGTGCCAGCAGCTTAGATGGTGCGGGGCGAACCTCCTACGAGCAGTACTTC
cdr3_aa: CASSLDGAGRTSYEQYF

j_call: TRBJ2-2
v_call: TRBV2
clone_size: .
d_call: .
cdr3_nt: TGTGCCATCCCCGTGGGCCTGAACACCGGGGAGCTGTTTTTT
cdr3_aa: CAIPVGLNTGELFF

j_call: TRBJ2-7
v_call: TRBV11-2
clone_size: .
d_call: .
cdr3_nt: TGTGCCAGCAGCAAGTTTTCCGGGCCCTTCGGGGATGCCTACGAGCAGTACTTC
cdr3_aa: CASSKFSGPFGDAYEQYF

j_call: TRBJ1-2
v_call: TRBV15
clone_size: few
d_call: TRBD1
cdr3_nt: TGTGCCACCAGCAGAGATTTAGTCCCGGGACAGGACGACTATGGCTACACCTTC
cdr3_aa: CATSRDLVPGQDDYGYTF

j_call: TRBJ1-4
v_call: TRBV5-5
clone_size: few
d_call: .
cdr3_nt: TGTGCCAGCAGCTTGGGCCGCCGGCGCGATGAAAAACTGTTTTTT
cdr3_aa: CASSLGRRRDEKLFF

j_call: TRBJ2-7
v_call: TRBV4-2
clone_size: .
d_call: .
cdr3_nt: TGTGCCAGCAGCCATTCGGGGCTAACCTACGAGCAGTACTTC
cdr3_aa: CASSHSGLTYEQYF

j_call: TRBJ2-7
v_call: TRBV10-1
clone_size: .
d_call: .
cdr3_nt: TGCGCCAGCAGTGCAACAGGACCCTACGAGCAGTACTTC
cdr3_aa: CASSATGPYEQYF

j_call: TRBJ1-6
v_call: TRBV5-6
clone_size: .
d_call: .
cdr3_nt: TGTGCCAGCTCCATGGGGCCGGGTGGAAATTCACCCCTCCACTTT
cdr3_aa: CASSMGPGGNSPLHF

j_call: TRBJ2-5
v_call: TRBV5-4
clone_size: .
d_call: .
cdr3_nt: TGTGCCAGCAGCTTCGTACGAGAGACCCAGTACTTC
cdr3_aa: CASSFVRETQYF

j_call: TRBJ1-5
v_call: TRBV9
clone_size: .
d_call: .
cdr3_nt: TGTGCCAGCAGCGCCGGCGGGGGTATAAGCAATCAGCCCCAGCATTTT
cdr3_aa: CASSAGGGISNQPQHF

j_call: TRBJ2-5
v_call: TRBV6-1
clone_size: few
d_call: TRBD1
cdr3_nt: TGTGCCATAGGGACAGGGGGAGACCAAGAGACCCAGTACTTC
cdr3_aa: CAIGTGGDQETQYF

j_call: TRBJ2-5
v_call: TRBV6-5
clone_size: .
d_call: .
cdr3_nt: TGTGCCAGCAGTTACTCTCGGGCCAACCGGGAGACCCAGTACTTC
cdr3_aa: CASSYSRANRETQYF

j_call: TRBJ2-1
v_call: TRBV11-2
clone_size: .
d_call: TRBD2
cdr3_nt: TGTGCCAGCGGAGGGAATAGCGGGGGGATCAATGAGCAGTTCTTC
cdr3_aa: CASGGNSGGINEQFF

j_call: TRBJ2-7
v_call: TRBV18
clone_size: .
d_call: .
cdr3_nt: TGTGCCAGCTCCGCGCGACAGGCCTTACACGAGCAGTACTTC
cdr3_aa: CASSARQALHEQYF

j_call: TRBJ2-1
v_call: TRBV13
clone_size: .
d_call: TRBD2
cdr3_nt: TGTGCCAGCAGCTTAGGTTTAGCGGGGGTCAATGAGCAGTTCTTC
cdr3_aa: CASSLGLAGVNEQFF

j_call: TRBJ2-4
v_call: TRBV15
clone_size: .
d_call: .
cdr3_nt: TGTGCCACCAGTGCAACAGTAGCCAAAAACATTCAGTACTTC
cdr3_aa: CATSATVAKNIQYF

j_call: TRBJ2-7
v_call: TRBV6-5
clone_size: .
d_call: .
cdr3_nt: TGTGCCAGCAGTTTTGACACCTCCTACGAGCAGTACTTC
cdr3_aa: CASSFDTSYEQYF

j_call: TRBJ2-4
v_call: TRBV25-1
clone_size: .
d_call: TRBD1
cdr3_nt: TGTGCCAGCAGTGAGCCAGGGGGTAAAAACATTCAGTACTTC
cdr3_aa: CASSEPGGKNIQYF

j_call: TRBJ1-5
v_call: TRBV30
clone_size: .
d_call: TRBD1
cdr3_nt: TGTGCCTGGAGTGTTCAGGGGGATCAGCCCCAGCATTTT
cdr3_aa: CAWSVQGDQPQHF

j_call: TRBJ2-7
v_call: TRBV5-6
clone_size: few
d_call: .
cdr3_nt: TGTGCCAGCAGCTTCCAGCGGGTGAAGGCCTACGAGCAGTACTTC
cdr3_aa: CASSFQRVKAYEQYF

j_call: TRBJ2-3
v_call: TRBV7-2
clone_size: few
d_call: .
cdr3_nt: TGTGCCAGCAGCTTATTTACCATGAACCACTACCCCCCAGATACGCAGTATTTT
cdr3_aa: CASSLFTMNHYPPDTQYF

j_call: TRBJ2-5
v_call: TRBV5-4
clone_size: once
d_call: TRBD1
cdr3_nt: TGTGCCAGCAGCCCGGGACAGCTCCAAGAGACCCAGTACTTC
cdr3_aa: CASSPGQLQETQYF

j_call: TRBJ2-1
v_call: TRBV10-3
clone_size: few
d_call: .
cdr3_nt: TGTGCCATCAGTGAAGAAGACAATGAGCAGTTCTTC
cdr3_aa: CAISEEDNEQFF